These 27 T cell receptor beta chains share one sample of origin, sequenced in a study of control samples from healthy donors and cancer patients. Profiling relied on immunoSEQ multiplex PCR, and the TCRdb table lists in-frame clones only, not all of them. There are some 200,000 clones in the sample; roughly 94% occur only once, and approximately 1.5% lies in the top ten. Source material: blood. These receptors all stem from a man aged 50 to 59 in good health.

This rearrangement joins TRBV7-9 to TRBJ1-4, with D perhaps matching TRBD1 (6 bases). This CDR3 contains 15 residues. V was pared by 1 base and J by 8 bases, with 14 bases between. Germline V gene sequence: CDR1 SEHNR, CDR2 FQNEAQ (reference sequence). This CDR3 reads CASSLGVQGGEKLFF. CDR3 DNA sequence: TGTGCCAGCAGCTTAGGTGTACAGGGAGGGGAAAAACTGTTTTTT.

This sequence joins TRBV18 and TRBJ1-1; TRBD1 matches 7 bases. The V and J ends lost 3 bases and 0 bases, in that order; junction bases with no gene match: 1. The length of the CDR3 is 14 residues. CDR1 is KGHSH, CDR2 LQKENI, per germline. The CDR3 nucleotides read TGTGCCAGCTCACCGGGACAGTTGAACACTGAAGCTTTCTTT. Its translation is CASSPGQLNTEAFF.

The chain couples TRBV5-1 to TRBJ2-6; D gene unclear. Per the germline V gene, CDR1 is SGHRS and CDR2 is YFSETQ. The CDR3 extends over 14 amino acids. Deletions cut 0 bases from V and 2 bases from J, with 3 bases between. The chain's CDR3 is CASSLVAGANVLTF. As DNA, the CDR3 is TGCGCCAGCAGCTTGGTAGCTGGGGCCAACGTCCTGACTTTC.

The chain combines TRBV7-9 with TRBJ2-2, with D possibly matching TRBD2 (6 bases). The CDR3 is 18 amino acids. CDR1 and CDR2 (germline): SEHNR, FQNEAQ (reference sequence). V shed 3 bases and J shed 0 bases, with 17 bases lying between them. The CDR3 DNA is TGTGCCAGCAGCTTCCAACCGGGGAGGCAATCGAACACCGGGGAGCTGTTTTTT. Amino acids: CASSFQPGRQSNTGELFF.

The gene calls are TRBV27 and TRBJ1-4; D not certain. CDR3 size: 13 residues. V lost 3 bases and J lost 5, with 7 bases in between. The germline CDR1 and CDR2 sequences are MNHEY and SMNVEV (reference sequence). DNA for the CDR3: TGTGCCAGCAGTTTGCGGCGAAATGAAAAACTGTTTTTT. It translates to CASSLRRNEKLFF.

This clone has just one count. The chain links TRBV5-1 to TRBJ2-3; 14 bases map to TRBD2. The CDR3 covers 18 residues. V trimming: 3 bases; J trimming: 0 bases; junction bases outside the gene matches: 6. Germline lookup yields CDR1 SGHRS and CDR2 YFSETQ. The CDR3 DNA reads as TGCGCCAGCAGCTCCCAGGGGACTAGCGGGGGAAGCACAGATACGCAGTATTTT. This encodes CASSSQGTSGGSTDTQYF.

In DNA, the CDR3 is TGTGCCAGCAGTCGAGCGGGGACTACGACCGGGGAGCTGTTTTTT. It translates to CASSRAGTTTGELFF. The chain has TRBV6-6 and TRBJ2-2, with TRBD2 matching 7 bases. With 5 bases clipped from V and 5 bases from J, the junction kept 8 bases outside the gene matches. This CDR3 is 15 amino acids long. Germline V gene lookup returns CDR1 MNHNY and CDR2 SVGAGI (reference sequence).

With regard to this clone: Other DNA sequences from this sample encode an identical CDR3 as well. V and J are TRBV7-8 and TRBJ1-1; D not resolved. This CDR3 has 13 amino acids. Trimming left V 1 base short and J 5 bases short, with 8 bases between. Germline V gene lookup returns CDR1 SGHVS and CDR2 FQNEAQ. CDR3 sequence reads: CASSLGGGTEAFF. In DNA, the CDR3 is TGTGCCAGCAGCTTAGGGGGTGGGACTGAAGCTTTCTTT.

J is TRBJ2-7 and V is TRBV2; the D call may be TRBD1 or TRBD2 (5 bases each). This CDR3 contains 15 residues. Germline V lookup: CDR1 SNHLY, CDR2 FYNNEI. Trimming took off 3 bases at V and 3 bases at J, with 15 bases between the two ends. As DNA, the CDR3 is TGTGCCAGCAGTGACCCCGGGACGTCCGACTACGAGCAGTACGTC. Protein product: CASSDPGTSDYEQYV.

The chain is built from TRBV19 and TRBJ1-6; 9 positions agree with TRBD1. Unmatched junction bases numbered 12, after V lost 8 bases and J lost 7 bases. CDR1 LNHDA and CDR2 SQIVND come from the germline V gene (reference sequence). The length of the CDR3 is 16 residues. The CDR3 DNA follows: TGTGCCAGTCGGAAGCCGGGACAGGGTGTAAATTCACCCCTCCACTTT. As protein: CASRKPGQGVNSPLHF.

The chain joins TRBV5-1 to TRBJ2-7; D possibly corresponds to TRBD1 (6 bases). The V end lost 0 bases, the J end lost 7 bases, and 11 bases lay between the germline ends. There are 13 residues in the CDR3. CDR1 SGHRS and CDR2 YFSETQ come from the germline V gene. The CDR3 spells CASSLVGGGEQYV. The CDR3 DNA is TGCGCCAGCAGCTTGGTTGGGGGCGGAGAGCAGTACGTC.

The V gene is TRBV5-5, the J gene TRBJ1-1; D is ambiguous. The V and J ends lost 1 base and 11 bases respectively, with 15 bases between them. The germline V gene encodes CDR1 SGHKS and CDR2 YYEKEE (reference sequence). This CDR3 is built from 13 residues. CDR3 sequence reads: CASSLTQAIWAFF. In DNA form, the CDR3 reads TGTGCCAGCAGCTTGACCCAGGCCATTTGGGCTTTCTTT.

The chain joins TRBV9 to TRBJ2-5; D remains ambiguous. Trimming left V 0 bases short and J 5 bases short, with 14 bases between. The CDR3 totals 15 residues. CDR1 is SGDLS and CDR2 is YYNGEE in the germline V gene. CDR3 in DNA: TGTGCCAGCAGCGTAGTATCGGGCGCAAGGGAGACCCAGTACTTC. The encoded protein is CASSVVSGARETQYF.

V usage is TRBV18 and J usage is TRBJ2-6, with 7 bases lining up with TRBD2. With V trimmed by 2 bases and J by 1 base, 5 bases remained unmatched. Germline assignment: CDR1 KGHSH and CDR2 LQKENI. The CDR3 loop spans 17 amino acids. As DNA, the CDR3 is TGTGCCAGCTCACCAGGGAGGGCCCCGTCTGGGGCCAACGTCCTGACTTTC. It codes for CASSPGRAPSGANVLTF.

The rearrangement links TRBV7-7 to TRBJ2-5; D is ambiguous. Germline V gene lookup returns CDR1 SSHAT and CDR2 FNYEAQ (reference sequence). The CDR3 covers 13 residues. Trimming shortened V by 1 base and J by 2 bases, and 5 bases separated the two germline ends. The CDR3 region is CASSLGRQETQYF. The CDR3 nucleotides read TGTGCCAGCAGCTTAGGCAGGCAAGAGACCCAGTACTTC.

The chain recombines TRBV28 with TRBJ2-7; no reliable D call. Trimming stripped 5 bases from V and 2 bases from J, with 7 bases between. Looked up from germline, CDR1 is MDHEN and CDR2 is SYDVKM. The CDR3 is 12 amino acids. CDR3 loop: CASSTQTYEQYV. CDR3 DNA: TGTGCCAGCAGTACCCAAACCTACGAGCAGTACGTC.

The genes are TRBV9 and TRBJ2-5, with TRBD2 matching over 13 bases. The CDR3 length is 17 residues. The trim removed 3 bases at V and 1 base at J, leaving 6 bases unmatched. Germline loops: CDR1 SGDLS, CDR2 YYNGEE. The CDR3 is CASSARRLAGGQETQYF. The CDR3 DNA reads TGTGCCAGCAGCGCCCGAAGACTAGCGGGGGGCCAAGAGACCCAGTACTTC.

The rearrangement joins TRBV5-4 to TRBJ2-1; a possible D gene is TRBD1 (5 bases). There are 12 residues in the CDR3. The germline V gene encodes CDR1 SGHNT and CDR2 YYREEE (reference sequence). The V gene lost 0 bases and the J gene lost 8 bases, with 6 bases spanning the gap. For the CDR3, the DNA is TGTGCCAGCAGCTTGGGGGGCGATGAGCAGTTCTTC. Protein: CASSLGGDEQFF.

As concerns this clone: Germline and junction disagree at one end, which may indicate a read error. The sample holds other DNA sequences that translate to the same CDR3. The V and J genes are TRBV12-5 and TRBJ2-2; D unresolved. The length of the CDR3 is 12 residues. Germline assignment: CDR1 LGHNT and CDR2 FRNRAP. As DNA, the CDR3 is TGTGCCAGTGTTTTCCGCGCCGGGGAGCTGTTTTTT. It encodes CASVFRAGELFF.

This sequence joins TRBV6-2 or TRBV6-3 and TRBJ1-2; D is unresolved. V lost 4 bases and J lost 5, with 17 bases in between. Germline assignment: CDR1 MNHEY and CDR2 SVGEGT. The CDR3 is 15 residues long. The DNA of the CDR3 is TGTGCCAGCAGTTCGGAGTTAAACGAATTTTATGGCTACACCTTC. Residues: CASSSELNEFYGYTF.

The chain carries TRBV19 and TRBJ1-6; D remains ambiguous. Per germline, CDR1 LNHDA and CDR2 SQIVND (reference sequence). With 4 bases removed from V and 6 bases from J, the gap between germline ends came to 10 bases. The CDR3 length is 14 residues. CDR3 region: CASSTGRFNSPLHF. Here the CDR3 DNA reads TGTGCCAGTAGTACCGGACGGTTTAATTCACCCCTCCACTTT.

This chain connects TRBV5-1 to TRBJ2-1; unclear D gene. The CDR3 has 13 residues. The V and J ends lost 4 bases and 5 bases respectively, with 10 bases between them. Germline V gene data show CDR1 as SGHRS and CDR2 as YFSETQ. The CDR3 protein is CASSPPADNEQFF. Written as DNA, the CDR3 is TGCGCCAGCAGCCCACCTGCCGACAATGAGCAGTTCTTC.

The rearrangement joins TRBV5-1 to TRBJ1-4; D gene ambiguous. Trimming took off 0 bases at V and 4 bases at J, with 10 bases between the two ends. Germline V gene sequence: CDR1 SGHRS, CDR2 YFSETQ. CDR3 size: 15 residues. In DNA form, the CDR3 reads TGCGCCAGCAGCTTGGGGCAGACTTTTAATGAAAAACTGTTTTTT. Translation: CASSLGQTFNEKLFF. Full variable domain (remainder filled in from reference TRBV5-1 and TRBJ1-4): KAGVTQTPRYLIKTRGQQVTLSCSPISGHRSVSWYQQTPGQGLQFLFEYFSETQRNKGNFPGRFSGRQFSNSRSEMNVSTLELGDSALYLCASSLGQTFNEKLFFGSGTQLSVL.

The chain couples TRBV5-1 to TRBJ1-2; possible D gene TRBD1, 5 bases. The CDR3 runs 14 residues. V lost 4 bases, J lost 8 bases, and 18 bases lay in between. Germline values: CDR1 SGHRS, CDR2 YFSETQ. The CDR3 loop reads CASSPRDGRAGYTF. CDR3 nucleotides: TGCGCCAGCAGCCCCCGGGACGGGAGGGCAGGCTACACCTTC. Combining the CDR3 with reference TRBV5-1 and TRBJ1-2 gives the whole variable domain KAGVTQTPRYLIKTRGQQVTLSCSPISGHRSVSWYQQTPGQGLQFLFEYFSETQRNKGNFPGRFSGRQFSNSRSEMNVSTLELGDSALYLCASSPRDGRAGYTFGSGTRLTVV.

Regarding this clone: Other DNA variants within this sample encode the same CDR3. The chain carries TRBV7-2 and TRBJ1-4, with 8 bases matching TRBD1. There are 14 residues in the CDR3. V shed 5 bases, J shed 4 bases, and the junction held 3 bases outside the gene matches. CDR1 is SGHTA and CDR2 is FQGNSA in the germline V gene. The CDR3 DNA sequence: TGTGCCAGCAGCCCTGACAGGGGTAATGAAAAACTGTTTTTT. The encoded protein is CASSPDRGNEKLFF.

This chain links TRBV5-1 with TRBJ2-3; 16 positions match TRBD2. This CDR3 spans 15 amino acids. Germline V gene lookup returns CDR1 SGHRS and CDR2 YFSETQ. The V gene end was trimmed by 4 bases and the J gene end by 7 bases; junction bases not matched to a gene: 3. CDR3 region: CASSTGLAGGNTQYF. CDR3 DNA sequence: TGCGCCAGCAGCACGGGACTAGCGGGGGGGAATACGCAGTATTTT.

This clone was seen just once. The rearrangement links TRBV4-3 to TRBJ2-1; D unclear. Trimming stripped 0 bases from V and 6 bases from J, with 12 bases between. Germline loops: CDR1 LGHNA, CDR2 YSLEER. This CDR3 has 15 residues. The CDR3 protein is CASSQDRDMINEQFF. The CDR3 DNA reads TGCGCCAGCAGCCAAGATCGAGACATGATCAATGAGCAGTTCTTC.